This T cell receptor (beta chain) appears in the sequencing data of a study of cytomegalovirus exposure and HLA in healthy donors. Overall study findings and caveats: Most TCRs appeared rarely, but some public TCRs recurred in many donors.

The PCR used 60 Vbeta and 13 Jbeta primers. The assay was immunoSEQ multiplex PCR, and TCRdb's table has in-frame clones only and misses some. The sample table sets out some 56,000 clones. This CDR3 region has 11 residues. Germline V CDR1 and CDR2: SEHNR, FQNEAQ (reference sequence). Concerning this clone itself: No antigen is known for it. The junction does not match germline at one end; this may be a read error.

V and J are TRBV7-9 and TRBJ2-7, with unresolved D. Input material: PBMCs. This clonotype was obtained from a woman aged 25 to 45 in good health and CMV-seropositive. The CDR3 region has the DNA TGTGCCAGAAGCTCATCCTACGAGCAGTACTTC. The encoded protein is CARSSSYEQYF.